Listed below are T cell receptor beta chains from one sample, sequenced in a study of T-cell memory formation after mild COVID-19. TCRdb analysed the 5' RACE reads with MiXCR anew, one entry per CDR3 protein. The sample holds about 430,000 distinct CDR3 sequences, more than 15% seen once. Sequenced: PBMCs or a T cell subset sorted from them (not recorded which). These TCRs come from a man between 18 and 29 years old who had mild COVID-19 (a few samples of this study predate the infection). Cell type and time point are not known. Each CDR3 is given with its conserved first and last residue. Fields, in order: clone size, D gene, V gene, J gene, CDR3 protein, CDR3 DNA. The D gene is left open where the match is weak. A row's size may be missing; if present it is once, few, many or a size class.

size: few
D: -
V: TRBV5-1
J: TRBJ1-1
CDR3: CASKGRWDTEAFF
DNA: TGCGCCAGCAAGGGCCGTTGGGACACTGAAGCTTTCTTT

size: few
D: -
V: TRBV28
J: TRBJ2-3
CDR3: CASSRGSEDTQYF
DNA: TGTGCCAGCAGCCGAGGTAGCGAAGATACGCAGTATTTT

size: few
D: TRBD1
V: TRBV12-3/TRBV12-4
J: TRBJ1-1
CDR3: CASSLGTAFEAFF
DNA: TGTGCCAGCAGTTTGGGGACAGCCTTCGAAGCTTTCTTT

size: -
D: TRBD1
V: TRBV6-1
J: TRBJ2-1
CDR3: CASSITGAKGQFF
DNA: TGTGCCAGCAGTATTACAGGGGCCAAGGGGCAGTTCTTC

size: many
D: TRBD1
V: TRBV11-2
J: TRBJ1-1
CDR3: CASSPGTGLFETEAFF
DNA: TGTGCCAGCAGCCCCGGGACAGGGTTGTTTGAAACTGAAGCTTTCTTT

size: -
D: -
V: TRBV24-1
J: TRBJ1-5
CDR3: CATSGGGEQPQHF
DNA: TGTGCCACCAGTGGGGGGGGGGAACAGCCCCAGCATTTT

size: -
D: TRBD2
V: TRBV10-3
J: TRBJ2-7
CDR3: CAISMTSAYEQYF
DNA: TGTGCCATCAGCATGACTAGCGCATACGAGCAGTACTTC

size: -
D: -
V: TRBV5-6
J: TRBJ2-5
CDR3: CASSSIIDRLGETQYF
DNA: TGTGCCAGCAGCTCGATAATAGACCGGCTGGGAGAGACCCAGTACTTC

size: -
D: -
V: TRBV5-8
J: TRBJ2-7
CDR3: CASSWDGSYEQYF
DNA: TGTGCCAGCTCCTGGGACGGCTCCTACGAGCAGTACTTC

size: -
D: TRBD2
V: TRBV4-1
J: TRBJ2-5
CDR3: CASSPGLASETQYF
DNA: TGCGCCAGCAGCCCGGGACTAGCTTCCGAGACCCAGTACTTC

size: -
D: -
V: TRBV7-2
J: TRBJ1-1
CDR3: CASSARVGGKAFF
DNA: TGTGCCAGCAGCGCAAGAGTGGGGGGCAAGGCTTTCTTT

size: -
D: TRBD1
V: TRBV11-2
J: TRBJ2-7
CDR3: CASKSGTVYEQYF
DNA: TGTGCCAGCAAGTCCGGGACAGTATACGAGCAGTACTTC

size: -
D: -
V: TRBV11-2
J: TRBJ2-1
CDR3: CASSRDMDEQFF
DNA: TGTGCCAGCAGCCGGGATATGGATGAGCAGTTCTTC

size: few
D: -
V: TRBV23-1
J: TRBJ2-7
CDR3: CARTRTRGYEQYF
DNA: TGCGCCAGAACTAGGACCCGGGGCTACGAGCAGTACTTC

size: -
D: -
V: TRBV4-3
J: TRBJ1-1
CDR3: CASSQDWTLGTEAFF
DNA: TGCGCCAGCAGCCAAGATTGGACCCTGGGTACTGAAGCTTTCTTT

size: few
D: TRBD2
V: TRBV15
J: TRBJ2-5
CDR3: CATSLSGSETQYF
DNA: TGTGCCACCAGTCTTAGCGGGAGTGAGACCCAGTACTTC

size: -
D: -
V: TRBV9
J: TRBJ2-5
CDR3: CASSAGGRVETQYF
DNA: TGTGCCAGCAGCGCTGGAGGGAGAGTAGAGACCCAGTACTTC

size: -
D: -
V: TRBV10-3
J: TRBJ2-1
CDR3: CAISPGGPNEQFF
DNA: TGTGCCATCAGTCCAGGGGGGCCGAATGAGCAGTTCTTC

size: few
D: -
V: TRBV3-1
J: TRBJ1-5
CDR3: CASARGSGNQPQHF
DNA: TGTGCCAGTGCGCGGGGGTCTGGCAATCAGCCCCAGCATTTT

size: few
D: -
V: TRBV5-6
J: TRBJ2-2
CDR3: CASSLLDRGSTGELFF
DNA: TGTGCCAGCAGCCTCTTGGACAGAGGGAGCACCGGGGAGCTGTTTTTT

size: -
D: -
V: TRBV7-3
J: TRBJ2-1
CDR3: CASSLRGYGYNEQFF
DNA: TGTGCCAGCAGCTTAAGGGGGTACGGTTACAATGAGCAGTTCTTC

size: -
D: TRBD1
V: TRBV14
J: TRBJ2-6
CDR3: CASSPWTGKSSGANVLTF
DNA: TGTGCCAGCAGCCCCTGGACAGGGAAGTCCTCTGGGGCCAACGTCCTGACTTTC

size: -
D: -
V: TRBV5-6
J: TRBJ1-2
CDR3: CASSLLGGMGFGYTF
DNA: TGTGCCAGCAGCTTGTTGGGCGGAATGGGTTTTGGCTACACCTTC

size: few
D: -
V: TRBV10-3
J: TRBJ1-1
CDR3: CAISESLTGNTEAFF
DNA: TGTGCCATCAGTGAAAGTCTAACAGGGAACACTGAAGCTTTCTTT

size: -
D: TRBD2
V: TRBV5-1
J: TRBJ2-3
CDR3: CASIFERGATDTQYF
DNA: TGCGCCAGCATCTTCGAGCGGGGGGCCACAGATACGCAGTATTTT

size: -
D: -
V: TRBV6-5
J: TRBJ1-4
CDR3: CASSYSGVSNEKLFF
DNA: TGTGCCAGCAGTTACTCGGGGGTTTCTAATGAAAAACTGTTTTTT

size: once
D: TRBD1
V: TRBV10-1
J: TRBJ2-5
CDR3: CASRVRQGQETQYF
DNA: TGCGCCAGCAGAGTTAGACAGGGGCAAGAGACCCAGTACTTC

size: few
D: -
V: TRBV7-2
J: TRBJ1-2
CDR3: CASSLGDTGRYYGYTF
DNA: TGTGCCAGCAGCTTAGGCGACACAGGGAGGTACTATGGCTACACCTTC

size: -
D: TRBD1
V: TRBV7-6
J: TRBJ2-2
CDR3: CASSKGQGAGGELFF
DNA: TGTGCCAGCAGCAAGGGACAGGGGGCAGGCGGGGAGCTGTTTTTT

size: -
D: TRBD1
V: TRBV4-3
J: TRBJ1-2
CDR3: CASSQEARQGASYYGYTF
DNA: TGCGCCAGCAGCCAAGAGGCACGGCAGGGGGCGTCGTACTATGGCTACACCTTC

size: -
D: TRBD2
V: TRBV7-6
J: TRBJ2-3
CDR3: CASSSAGGLGDTQYF
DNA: TGTGCCAGCAGCTCGGCGGGGGGGCTGGGAGATACGCAGTATTTT

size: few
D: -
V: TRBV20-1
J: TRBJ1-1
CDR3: CSARDGGRDTEAFF
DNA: TGCAGTGCTAGAGATGGGGGCAGGGACACTGAAGCTTTCTTT

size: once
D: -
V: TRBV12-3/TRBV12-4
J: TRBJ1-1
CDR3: CASSLQGFATEAFF
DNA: TGTGCCAGCAGTCTTCAGGGGTTCGCCACTGAAGCTTTCTTT

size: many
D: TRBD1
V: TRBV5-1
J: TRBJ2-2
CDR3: CASSAGTGDTGELFF
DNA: TGCGCCAGCAGCGCCGGGACAGGGGACACCGGGGAGCTGTTTTTT

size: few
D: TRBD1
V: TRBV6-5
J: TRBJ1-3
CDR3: CASSYSGQANSGNTIYF
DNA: TGTGCCAGCAGTTACTCCGGACAGGCCAACTCTGGAAACACCATATATTTT

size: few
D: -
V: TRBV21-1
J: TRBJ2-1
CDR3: CASSKSIFGQFF
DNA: TGTGCCAGCAGCAAGTCAATATTCGGGCAGTTCTTC

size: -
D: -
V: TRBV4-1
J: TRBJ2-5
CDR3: CASSQYVYLREESQYF
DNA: TGCGCCAGCAGCCAATATGTCTACCTCAGAGAAGAGTCCCAGTACTTC

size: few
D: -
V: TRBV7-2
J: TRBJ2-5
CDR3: CASSLQHGQQETQYF
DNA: TGTGCCAGCAGCTTACAACACGGGCAGCAAGAGACCCAGTACTTC

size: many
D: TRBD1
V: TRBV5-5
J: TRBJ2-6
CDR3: CASSPGQGALSGANVLTF
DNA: TGTGCCAGCAGCCCGGGACAGGGCGCCCTCTCTGGGGCCAACGTCCTGACTTTC

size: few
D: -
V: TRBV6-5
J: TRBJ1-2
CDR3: CASSRDTHGYTF
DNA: TGTGCCAGCAGTCGGGACACACATGGCTACACCTTC

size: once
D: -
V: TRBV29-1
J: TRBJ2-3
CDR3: CSVSRTPSTDTQYF
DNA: TGCAGCGTATCGAGGACTCCAAGCACAGATACGCAGTATTTT

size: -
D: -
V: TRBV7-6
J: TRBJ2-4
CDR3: CASSPDPTRAKNIQYF
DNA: TGTGCCAGCAGCCCGGATCCGACTAGGGCCAAAAACATTCAGTACTTC

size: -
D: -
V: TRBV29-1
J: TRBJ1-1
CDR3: CSVEVKQPPNTEAFF
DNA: TGCAGCGTTGAAGTAAAGCAGCCCCCGAACACTGAAGCTTTCTTT

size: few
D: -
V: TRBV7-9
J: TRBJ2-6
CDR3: CASSFQGEAVLTF
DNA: TGTGCCAGCAGCTTTCAGGGAGAGGCCGTCCTGACTTTC

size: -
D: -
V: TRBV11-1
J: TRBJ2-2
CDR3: CASSQARVGELFF
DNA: TGTGCCAGCAGTCAAGCGCGCGTCGGGGAGCTGTTTTTT

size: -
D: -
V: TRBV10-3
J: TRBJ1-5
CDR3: CAISGQVDQPQHF
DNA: TGTGCCATCAGTGGGCAGGTAGATCAGCCCCAGCATTTT

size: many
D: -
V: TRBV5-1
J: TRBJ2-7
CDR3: CASSLEEDEQYF
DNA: TGCGCCAGCAGCTTGGAGGAAGACGAGCAGTACTTC

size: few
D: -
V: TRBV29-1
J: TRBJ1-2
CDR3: CSVVSGRSYGYTF
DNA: TGCAGCGTTGTGAGCGGGAGGAGCTATGGCTACACCTTC

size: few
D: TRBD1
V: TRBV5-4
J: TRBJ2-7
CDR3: CASSLGTGIIYEQYF
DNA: TGTGCCAGCAGCTTGGGGACAGGGATTATTTACGAGCAGTACTTC

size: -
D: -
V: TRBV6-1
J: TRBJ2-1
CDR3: CASSEGWGEQFF
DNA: TGTGCCAGCAGTGAGGGGTGGGGTGAGCAGTTCTTC

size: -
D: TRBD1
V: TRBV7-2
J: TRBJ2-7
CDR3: CASSFSPGTATYEQYF
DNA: TGTGCCAGCAGCTTCTCACCCGGGACAGCCACCTACGAGCAGTACTTC

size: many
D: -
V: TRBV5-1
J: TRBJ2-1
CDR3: CASSFSSTPVGGEQFF
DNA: TGCGCCAGCAGCTTCTCCTCTACCCCGGTCGGGGGTGAGCAGTTCTTC

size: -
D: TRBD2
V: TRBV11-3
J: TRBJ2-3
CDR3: CASSSSTSDLIGDTQYF
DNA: TGTGCCAGCAGCTCTTCCACTAGCGACCTTATCGGAGATACGCAGTATTTT

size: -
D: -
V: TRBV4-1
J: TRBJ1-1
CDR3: CASSQASSRSRAESFF
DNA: TGCGCCAGCAGCCAAGCTTCGTCCCGATCGCGCGCTGAATCTTTCTTT

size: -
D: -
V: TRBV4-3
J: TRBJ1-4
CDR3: CASSPSPSVGNEKLFF
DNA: TGCGCCAGCAGCCCATCGCCGTCCGTGGGTAATGAAAAACTGTTTTTT

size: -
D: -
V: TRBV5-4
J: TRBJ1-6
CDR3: CASSLGGPLHF
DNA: TGTGCCAGCAGCTTGGGGGGGCCCCTCCACTTT